These 24 T cell receptor beta chains share one sample of origin, sequenced in a study of PD-L1 blockade in urothelial cancer. Time point noted: pretreatment peripheral blood. Data came from immunoSEQ multiplex PCR; TCRdb stores just in-frame clones and leaves some out. The sample includes about 63,000 clones, 81% of them seen just once. Sequencing used PBMCs, obtained around atezolizumab (anti-PD-L1) treatment. The receptors come from a man between 65 and 80 years old with urothelial cancer.

This chain connects TRBV19 to TRBJ2-7; the match to TRBD2 covers 12 bases. This CDR3 contains 15 residues. Germline-derived CDR1 and CDR2 are LNHDA and SQIVND (reference sequence). After removal of 10 bases from V and 1 base from J, the junction contained 8 bases not matched to a gene. CDR3 protein: CATSSGRANSYEQYF. For the CDR3, the DNA is TGTGCCACCTCTAGCGGGAGGGCCAATTCCTACGAGCAGTACTTC.

This sequence joins TRBV15 and TRBJ1-5; D is ambiguous. Germline CDR1 is LNHNV and CDR2 is YYDKDF (reference sequence). V dropped 4 bases and J dropped 2 bases, with 12 bases sitting between them. This CDR3 spans 15 amino acids. The CDR3 DNA reads as TGTGCCACCAGCAAGCGGGGTTATGGCAATCAGCCCCAGCATTTT. Amino acid sequence: CATSKRGYGNQPQHF.

The chain employs TRBV7-2 and TRBJ2-5; a weak D match, TRBD1 (8 bases). The ends were cut back, 8 bases at V and 4 bases at J, with 17 bases in the middle. The CDR3 length is 14 residues. Germline V lookup: CDR1 SGHTA, CDR2 FQGNSA. This CDR3 is CASSDRGGRETQYF. CDR3 DNA: TGTGCCAGCTCAGACAGGGGAGGGCGAGAGACCCAGTACTTC.

The rearrangement links TRBV6-4 to TRBJ2-1, with D perhaps TRBD2 (5 bases). The CDR3 runs 15 residues. V lost 2 bases and J 5 bases, leaving 13 bases between the germline ends. Per germline, CDR1 MRHNA and CDR2 SNTAGT. The chain's CDR3 is CASSDAGVPHNEQFF. CDR3 in DNA: TGTGCCAGCAGTGACGCCGGGGTCCCGCACAATGAGCAGTTCTTC.

The chain couples TRBV11-2 to TRBJ2-1, with 16 positions matching TRBD2. Unmatched junction bases numbered 12, after V lost 7 bases and J lost 3 bases. In germline, CDR1 is SGHAT, CDR2 FQNNGV. This CDR3 region has 19 residues. The DNA of the CDR3 is TGTGCCAGCACCATAGGGGGACTAGCGGGAGGGCCGGTCTACAATGAGCAGTTCTTC. This sequence encodes CASTIGGLAGGPVYNEQFF.

The V and J genes are TRBV28 and TRBJ1-5; 10 positions agree with TRBD1. In germline, CDR1 is MDHEN, CDR2 SYDVKM. V dropped 6 bases and J dropped 6; count of bases not matched to a gene: 5. The CDR3 consists of 14 residues. The CDR3 DNA follows: TGTGCCAGCAGGTTTGGGGACAGGGGTCAGCCCCAGCATTTT. This codes for CASRFGDRGQPQHF.

This chain joins TRBV10-2 and TRBJ2-1; TRBD2 agrees at 7 bases. Germline values: CDR1 WSHSY, CDR2 SAAADI. The CDR3 extends over 21 amino acids. Trimming at V came to 6 bases and at J to 0 bases, leaving 23 bases not matched to a gene. The CDR3 sequence is CASRGAGKPGGSLSSYNEQFF. The CDR3 DNA follows: TGCGCCAGCAGAGGGGCGGGAAAGCCGGGAGGCTCCCTAAGCTCCTACAATGAGCAGTTCTTC.

V usage is TRBV5-4 and J usage is TRBJ2-1; the D gene is possibly TRBD1 (6 bases). The ends were cut back, 4 bases at V and 0 bases at J, with 11 bases in the middle. The germline CDR1 and CDR2 sequences are SGHNT and YYREEE (reference sequence). The CDR3 spans 15 residues. The CDR3, as DNA: TGTGCCAGCAGCCCGGACAGAAGCTCCTACAATGAGCAGTTCTTC. Translating it yields CASSPDRSSYNEQFF.

V and J are TRBV19 and TRBJ2-7; tentatively, D is TRBD1 (5 bases). CDR3 length: 16 amino acids. V lost 5 bases, J lost 2 bases, and 19 bases lay in between. Germline V lookup: CDR1 LNHDA, CDR2 SQIVND (reference sequence). CDR3 nucleotides: TGTGCCAGTAGTCTTGGGGCAGGGAACCTCGCCTACGAGCAGTACTTC. Protein sequence: CASSLGAGNLAYEQYF.

The chain recombines TRBV10-3 with TRBJ2-7; 10 bases map to TRBD1. With 7 bases clipped from V and 6 bases from J, the junction kept 6 bases outside the gene matches. The CDR3 spans 13 residues. Germline V CDR1 and CDR2: ENHRY, SYGVKD. The CDR3 region is CAINRDRGREQYF. CDR3 nucleotides: TGTGCCATCAACCGGGACAGGGGCCGCGAGCAGTACTTC.

This clone was counted a few times. The V and J genes are TRBV5-6 and TRBJ2-1; the match to TRBD2 covers 8 bases. The CDR3 loop spans 17 amino acids. Trimming took 0 bases from V and 2 from J; bases not matched to a gene: 7. The germline CDR1 and CDR2 sequences are SGHDT and YYEEEE. The CDR3 coding sequence is TGTGCCAGCAGCTTGGCGGTTGTAGCGGGACCCTACAATGAGCAGTTCTTC. Translated, it gives CASSLAVVAGPYNEQFF.

J is TRBJ2-2 and V is TRBV28, with 9 bases aligning to TRBD1. Germline CDR1 reads MDHEN; CDR2 reads SYDVKM. The CDR3 has 15 residues. V lost 8 bases to trimming and J lost 6 bases; unmatched junction nucleotides: 10. As DNA, the CDR3 is TGTGCCAGCCTCCGGGACAGGGTTTCCGCCGGGGAGCTGTTTTTT. This translates into CASLRDRVSAGELFF.

This chain connects TRBV5-1 to TRBJ2-2, with TRBD2 matching over 15 bases. With 4 bases clipped from V and 5 bases from J, the junction kept 9 bases outside the gene matches. CDR3 size: 18 residues. Germline CDR1 is SGHRS and CDR2 is YFSETQ. In DNA, the CDR3 is TGCGCCAGCAGCGCCTACGACGGGACTAGCGGGGGGACCGGGGAGCTGTTTTTT. Protein sequence: CASSAYDGTSGGTGELFF. Together with reference TRBV5-1 and TRBJ2-2, the CDR3 gives the full variable domain: KAGVTQTPRYLIKTRGQQVTLSCSPISGHRSVSWYQQTPGQGLQFLFEYFSETQRNKGNFPGRFSGRQFSNSRSEMNVSTLELGDSALYLCASSAYDGTSGGTGELFFGEGSRLTVL.

With regard to this clone: This sample also contains other DNA sequences that code for the same CDR3. This chain joins TRBV5-4 and TRBJ2-1; 11 bases align to TRBD1. With 4 bases clipped from V and 4 bases from J, the junction kept 4 bases outside the gene matches. The germline CDR1 and CDR2 sequences are SGHNT and YYREEE (reference sequence). This CDR3 is built from 15 residues. The DNA of the CDR3 is TGTGCCAGCAGCGCCGGGACAGGGGGATACAATGAGCAGTTCTTC. This translates into CASSAGTGGYNEQFF.

The chain has TRBV1 and TRBJ2-7; TRBD2, the D gene given by the table, was not confirmed from the DNA. TRBV1 counts as a pseudogene. The CDR3 consists of 13 residues. The CDR3 region has the DNA TGCACCAGCAGCCAAGGCGCGGGGCCTACGGGGTGCTTC. Translated: CTSSQGAGPTGCF.

The V gene is TRBV19, the J gene TRBJ1-1, with D possibly matching TRBD1 (6 bases). This CDR3 has 15 amino acids. V lost 2 bases, J lost 1 base, and 11 bases lay in between. CDR1 is LNHDA, CDR2 SQIVND, per germline (reference sequence). CDR3 sequence reads: CASSIMGGPNTEAFF. The DNA of the CDR3 is TGTGCCAGTAGTATAATGGGGGGGCCGAACACTGAAGCTTTCTTT.

This chain uses TRBV19 with TRBJ1-5, with D tentatively TRBD1 (6 bases). Germline V gene lookup returns CDR1 LNHDA and CDR2 SQIVND (reference sequence). V gave up 4 bases and J gave up 4 bases, with 14 bases separating them. The CDR3 runs to 15 residues. CDR3 in DNA: TGTGCCAGTAGTACGGCAGGGGCTTGGAATCAGCCCCAGCATTTT. Its translation: CASSTAGAWNQPQHF.

The CDR3 sequence: CACRLAGGPSETQYF. The CDR3 coding sequence is TGTGCCTGTAGATTAGCGGGAGGGCCCTCGGAGACCCAGTACTTC. The chain uses TRBV30 and TRBJ2-5; 11 bases align to TRBD2. Germline CDR1 is GTSNPN and CDR2 is SVGIG (reference sequence). The J segment lost 5 bases and the V segment lost 6 bases, leaving 11 bases of the junction unmatched. The CDR3 is 15 amino acids.

The chain uses TRBV6-6 and TRBJ2-1; 10 bases agree with TRBD1. Germline V gene sequence: CDR1 MNHNY, CDR2 SVGAGI (reference sequence). The V segment lost 7 bases and the J segment 4 bases; nucleotides outside the gene matches: 7. This CDR3 contains 15 residues. In DNA form, the CDR3 reads TGTGCCAGCATTCCGGACAGGGGGGGTTACAATGAGCAGTTCTTC. Its protein is CASIPDRGGYNEQFF.

This sequence joins TRBV19 and TRBJ2-2; a weak D match, TRBD1 (6 bases). This CDR3 spans 14 amino acids. V lost 4 bases, J lost 6 bases, and 12 bases lay in between. Germline V gene data show CDR1 as LNHDA and CDR2 as SQIVND (reference sequence). Written as DNA, the CDR3 is TGTGCCAGTAGTAAAAACAGGGCGGCCGGGGAGCTGTTTTTT. Its protein is CASSKNRAAGELFF.

This chain joins TRBV19 and TRBJ1-5; D possibly corresponds to TRBD1 (6 bases). Between the trimmed V and J ends, which lost 5 bases and 5 bases, there was a span of 16 bases. CDR3 size: 15 residues. Germline assignment: CDR1 LNHDA and CDR2 SQIVND (reference sequence). CDR3 amino acids: CASSLPGGRDQPQHF. The CDR3 DNA follows: TGTGCCAGTAGTCTCCCGGGGGGGCGCGATCAGCCCCAGCATTTT.

This rearrangement joins TRBV5-1 to TRBJ2-2, with 8 positions matching TRBD2. With 0 bases clipped from V and 6 bases from J, the junction kept 7 bases outside the gene matches. Germline lookup yields CDR1 SGHRS and CDR2 YFSETQ. The CDR3 contains 16 residues. This CDR3 is CASSLGRVTSAGELFF. The CDR3, as DNA: TGCGCCAGCAGCTTGGGTCGGGTGACTAGCGCCGGGGAGCTGTTTTTT.

The chain carries TRBV5-4 and TRBJ2-3, with TRBD2 matching 12 bases. Per the germline V gene, CDR1 is SGHNT and CDR2 is YYREEE (reference sequence). The CDR3 extends over 17 amino acids. The junction had 10 bases not matched to a gene; V was cut back by 4 bases and J by 4 bases. The CDR3 sequence is CASSTHLTSGSADTQYF. The CDR3 DNA reads as TGTGCCAGCAGCACCCACCTGACTAGCGGGAGCGCAGATACGCAGTATTTT.

This chain connects TRBV19 to TRBJ2-3, with a weak D call TRBD1 (5 bases). Between the trimmed V and J ends, which lost 2 bases and 5 bases, there was a span of 17 bases. The CDR3 length is 16 residues. Germline lookup yields CDR1 LNHDA and CDR2 SQIVND (reference sequence). The CDR3 loop reads CASSIHRGLAQDTQYF. DNA for the CDR3: TGTGCCAGTAGTATACATAGGGGTCTCGCACAAGATACGCAGTATTTT.